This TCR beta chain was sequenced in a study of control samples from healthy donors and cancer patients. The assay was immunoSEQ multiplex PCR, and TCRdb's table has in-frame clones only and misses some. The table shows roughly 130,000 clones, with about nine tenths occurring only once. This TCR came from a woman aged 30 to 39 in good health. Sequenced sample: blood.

The CDR3 loop reads CASSQNRAAGELFF. The DNA for the CDR3 is TGCGCCAGCAGCCAAAACAGGGCCGCCGGGGAGCTGTTTTTT. V is TRBV4-1 and J is TRBJ2-2; possibly TRBD1 for D (6 bases). V was shortened by 2 bases and J by 6 bases, with 10 bases between the two germline ends. The germline V gene encodes CDR1 MGHRA and CDR2 YSYEKL. The CDR3 sequence is 14 residues long.